These 18 T cell receptor beta chains were sequenced from one sample in a study of T cell repertoires in aging, cancer and after chemotherapy. TCR beta rearrangements were amplified from peripheral blood genomic DNA. A mixed TRB-A/B primer pool amplified rearranged TRB by multiplex touch-down PCR. TCRdb itself ran the multiplex PCR reads through MiXCR, one entry per CDR3 protein. The data contain thousands of distinct CDR3 sequences, 40% of them singletons. The sample consisted of blood. All receptors come from a human donor in good health.

The chain has TRBV12-5 and TRBJ2-3; 7 nucleotides align to TRBD1. Germline CDR1 reads LGHNT; CDR2 reads FRNRAP. This CDR3 is 15 amino acids long. V was pared by 5 bases and J by 0 bases, with 5 bases of the junction left unmatched. This CDR3 reads CASGLTGSSTDTQYF. CDR3 sequence (DNA): TGTGCTAGTGGTCTGACAGGGTCTAGCACAGATACGCAGTATTTT.

This chain links TRBV20-1 with TRBJ2-5; no clear D gene. The germline V gene has CDR1 DFQATT and CDR2 SNEGSKA (reference sequence). The V gene lost 0 bases and the J gene lost 5 bases, with 19 bases spanning the gap. CDR3 length: 16 amino acids. CDR3 amino acids: CSAREVALEARETQYF. In DNA, the CDR3 is TGCAGTGCTAGAGAAGTGGCGCTAGAGGCTCGGGAGACCCAGTACTTC.

The J gene is TRBJ1-5, the V gene TRBV5-6; 8 bases are a match to TRBD1. CDR3 size: 18 residues. V lost 3 bases and J lost 11; bases outside the gene matches: 22. Germline CDR1 SGHDT, CDR2 YYEEEE. The DNA of the CDR3 is TGTGCCAGCAGCTCCACCCCATTGTCCGGGACAGGAGGATGGGCCCAGCATTTT. It specifies CASSSTPLSGTGGWAQHF.

The chain recombines TRBV5-4 with TRBJ2-3; TRBD2 aligns across 8 bases. V gave up 4 bases and J gave up 2 bases; unmatched junction bases: 3. CDR3 size: 14 residues. From germline, CDR1 is SGHNT and CDR2 YYREEE (reference sequence). CDR3 DNA: TGTGCCAGCAGCAGCGGGGGATTCACAGATACGCAGTATTTT. This gives the protein CASSSGGFTDTQYF.

The V call is TRBV27, the J call TRBJ1-2, with TRBD1 as a possible D gene (6 bases). This CDR3 has 14 residues. CDR1 is MNHEY and CDR2 is SMNVEV in the germline V gene (reference sequence). The germline V and J ends were trimmed by 6 bases and 9 bases, with 20 bases remaining between them. The CDR3 loop is CASSYHRDTASYTF. In nucleotides, the CDR3 is TGTGCCAGCAGCTATCACAGGGACACCGCGAGCTACACCTTC.

V gene TRBV6-5 combines with J gene TRBJ1-1, with 10 nucleotides matching TRBD1. This CDR3 is 16 amino acids long. V lost 5 bases, J lost 0 bases, and 6 bases stayed unmatched. Germline CDR1 MNHEY, CDR2 SVGAGI. CDR3 nucleotides: TGTGCCAGCAGTAAGGACAGGGGGGACATGAACACTGAAGCTTTCTTT. Amino acid sequence: CASSKDRGDMNTEAFF.

This clonotype was found once. This chain uses TRBV5-4 with TRBJ2-2; 8 nucleotides agree with TRBD1. This CDR3 comprises 15 residues. Trimming at V came to 4 bases and at J to 1 base, leaving 3 bases not matched to a gene. Germline CDR1 and CDR2: SGHNT and YYREEE (reference sequence). Here the CDR3 reads CASSDGTGNTGELFF. CDR3 bases: TGTGCCAGCAGCGATGGGACAGGGAACACCGGGGAGCTGTTTTTT. Combining the CDR3 with reference TRBV5-4 and TRBJ2-2 gives the whole variable domain ETGVTQSPTHLIKTRGQQVTLRCSSQSGHNTVSWYQQALGQGPQFIFQYYREEENGRGNFPPRFSGLQFPNYSSELNVNALELDDSALYLCASSDGTGNTGELFFGEGSRLTVL.

The chain joins TRBV6-4 to TRBJ2-3, with 11 bases lining up with TRBD2. With 3 bases clipped from V and 1 base from J, the junction kept 0 bases outside the gene matches. Germline CDR1 MRHNA, CDR2 SNTAGT. CDR3 length: 15 amino acids. The CDR3 protein is CASSETSGGTDTQYF. The CDR3 bases are TGTGCCAGCAGTGAGACTAGCGGGGGCACAGATACGCAGTATTTT.

The chain has TRBV29-1 and TRBJ2-7; TRBD1 agrees at 7 bases. The CDR3 is made up of 12 amino acids. Germline values: CDR1 SQVTM, CDR2 ANQGSEA. The junction had 5 bases not matched to a gene; V was cut back by 6 bases and J by 3 bases. This CDR3 is CSVQGTDYEQYF. In DNA form, the CDR3 reads TGCAGCGTCCAAGGGACAGACTACGAGCAGTACTTC.

The chain links TRBV6-4 to TRBJ2-6; D not resolved. The CDR3 consists of 16 residues. CDR1 and CDR2 (germline): MRHNA, SNTAGT. The V gene lost 4 bases and the J gene lost 0 bases, with 10 bases spanning the gap. DNA for the CDR3: TGTGCCAGCAGTGCTGAATTGGCCTCTGGGGCCAACGTCCTGACTTTC. This encodes CASSAELASGANVLTF.

On this clonotype itself: Mismatch with germline at one junction end may stem from a read error. The chain joins TRBV4-3 to TRBJ1-4; 7 nucleotides match TRBD1. The CDR3 spans 16 residues. CDR1 and CDR2 (germline): LGHNA, YSLEER. CDR3 sequence (DNA): TGTGCCAGCAGCCAAGGAGGGAGACAGGGCAATGAAAAACTGTTTTTT. Translating it yields CASSQGGRQGNEKLFF.

A few counts support this clonotype. The chain couples TRBV30 to TRBJ1-6, with TRBD1 as a possible D gene (6 bases). Looked up from germline, CDR1 is GTSNPN and CDR2 is SVGIG (reference sequence). V shed 6 bases and J shed 0 bases, with 18 bases lying between them. The CDR3 length is 17 residues. The CDR3 reads CACPRDGQSSYNSPLHF. The CDR3 DNA reads as TGTGCCTGTCCCCGGGACGGACAGAGCTCCTATAATTCACCCCTCCACTTT. Complete variable domain (other parts from reference TRBV30 and TRBJ1-6): SQTIHQWPATLVQPVGSPLSLECTVEGTSNPNLYWYRQAAGRGLQLLFYSVGIGQISSEVPQNLSASRPQDRQFILSSKKLLLSDSGFYLCACPRDGQSSYNSPLHFGNGTRLTVT.

The sample holds one count of this clonotype. The chain joins TRBV2 to TRBJ2-1; D remains unclear. V lost 1 base and J lost 10, with 14 bases in between. CDR1 is SNHLY, CDR2 FYNNEI, per germline. The length of the CDR3 is 14 residues. The CDR3 sequence is CASSEGVAAVEQFF. The DNA of the CDR3 is TGTGCCAGCAGTGAAGGGGTGGCAGCCGTCGAGCAGTTCTTC.

The gene calls are TRBV5-4 and TRBJ2-7, with 9 bases that match TRBD1. This CDR3 spans 15 amino acids. Germline CDR1 reads SGHNT; CDR2 reads YYREEE (reference sequence). The V and J ends lost 2 bases and 2 bases, in that order; junction bases with no gene match: 5. The CDR3, as DNA: TGTGCCAGCAGCTTAGAGGGACAGGGCCCCTACGAGCAGTACTTC. Protein: CASSLEGQGPYEQYF.

The chain carries TRBV4-1 and TRBJ2-1; D is uncertain. Germline V gene data show CDR1 as MGHRA and CDR2 as YSYEKL. Trimming stripped 0 bases from V and 10 bases from J, with 10 bases between. CDR3 length equals 13 residues. The CDR3 DNA follows: TGCGCCAGCAGCCAAGACCGAACATACGAGCAGTTCTTC. It is translated as CASSQDRTYEQFF.

Only a few counts were recorded for this clonotype. The chain employs TRBV6-1 and TRBJ2-7; the D gene is possibly TRBD2 (6 bases). Trimming took 7 bases from V and 6 from J, leaving 22 bases between them. The CDR3 has 15 amino acids. The germline CDR1 and CDR2 sequences are MNHNS and SASEGT. The CDR3 DNA reads as TGTGCCAGCACGGGCGGGGCGGCGACGCCACGCGAGCAGTACTTC. The encoded protein is CASTGGAATPREQYF.

The CDR3 loop reads CASSQETGTGANVLTF. CDR3 DNA: TGTGCCAGCAGCCAGGAAACAGGGACTGGGGCCAACGTCCTGACTTTC. The rearrangement joins TRBV6-4 to TRBJ2-6; possible D gene TRBD1, 6 bases. The germline gives CDR1 MRHNA, CDR2 SNTAGT. This CDR3 is 16 amino acids long. V shed 6 bases and J shed 2 bases, with 14 bases lying between them.

This clonotype was counted between two and nine times. CDR3: CASCALDRDYNEQFF. CDR3 nucleotides: TGTGCCAGCTGCGCGCTGGACAGGGACTACAATGAGCAGTTCTTC. The chain links TRBV6-5 to TRBJ2-1, with 8 bases identical to TRBD1. This CDR3 comprises 15 residues. Trimming cost V 8 bases and J 3 bases; bases outside gene matches: 9. Per germline, CDR1 MNHEY and CDR2 SVGAGI.